A single sample gave rise to the 13 T cell receptor beta chains below, sequenced in a study of blood T cell repertoires in COVID-19. The repertoire was sequenced with immunoSEQ multiplex PCR; TCRdb's copy has only in-frame clones and lacks some. This sample has 540,000 or so clones, with about 88% found just once. The sequencing sample was made of peripheral blood. The origin of the receptors is a woman aged 45 to 65 with COVID-19, enrolled during active disease.

Remarks on this clone: The same CDR3 can be traced to other DNA sequences in this sample. V and J are TRBV12-3 or TRBV12-4 and TRBJ1-6; no firm D call. V was pared by 3 bases and J by 7 bases, with 7 bases between. The CDR3 contains 13 residues. The CDR3 region has the DNA TGTGCCAGCAGTTTGGGCAGGAATTCACCCCTCCACTTT. Translated, it gives CASSLGRNSPLHF.

The J gene is TRBJ1-1, the V gene TRBV18; 7 nucleotides agree with TRBD1. V shed 3 bases, J shed 4 bases, and the junction held 8 bases outside the gene matches. The CDR3 spans 15 residues. Germline loops: CDR1 KGHSH, CDR2 LQKENI. CDR3 nucleotide sequence: TGTGCCAGCTCACCCACGACAGGGAGATCCACTGAAGCTTTCTTT. Its protein is CASSPTTGRSTEAFF.

This clone was observed a single time. The V gene is TRBV7-6, the J gene TRBJ2-1; tentative D call: TRBD1 (5 bases). V gave up 1 base and J gave up 4 bases, with 5 bases separating them. CDR1 and CDR2 (germline): SGHVS, FNYEAQ. This CDR3 is built from 13 residues. The CDR3 region is CASSLGQYNEQFF. In DNA, the CDR3 is TGTGCCAGCAGCTTAGGACAGTACAATGAGCAGTTCTTC. Together with reference TRBV7-6 and TRBJ2-1, the CDR3 gives the full variable domain: GAGVSQSPRYKVTKRGQDVALRCDPISGHVSLYWYRQALGQGPEFLTYFNYEAQQDKSGLPNDRFSAERPEGSISTLTIQRTEQRDSAMYRCASSLGQYNEQFFGPGTRLTVL.

The V call is TRBV5-1, the J call TRBJ1-2; 10 bases are shared with TRBD1. The J segment lost 6 bases and the V segment lost 4 bases, leaving 6 bases of the junction unmatched. CDR3 length: 14 amino acids. Germline V gene data show CDR1 as SGHRS and CDR2 as YFSETQ. This CDR3 is CASSQMTGGNGYTF. DNA of the CDR3: TGCGCCAGCAGCCAGATGACAGGGGGCAATGGCTACACCTTC. Full variable domain (outside the CDR3, taken from reference TRBV5-1 and TRBJ1-2): KAGVTQTPRYLIKTRGQQVTLSCSPISGHRSVSWYQQTPGQGLQFLFEYFSETQRNKGNFPGRFSGRQFSNSRSEMNVSTLELGDSALYLCASSQMTGGNGYTFGSGTRLTVV.

The chain links TRBV6-6 to TRBJ2-1, with no clear D. Trimming shortened V by 5 bases and J by 8 bases, and 22 bases separated the two germline ends. The CDR3 is 16 amino acids. CDR1 and CDR2 (germline): MNHNY, SVGAGI (reference sequence). This CDR3 reads CASSRITIPQRDEQFF. The DNA of the CDR3 is TGTGCCAGCAGTCGAATAACCATTCCACAACGGGATGAGCAGTTCTTC.

The rearrangement joins TRBV12-3 or TRBV12-4 to TRBJ2-2, with a tentative D call TRBD1 (5 bases). V gave up 6 bases and J gave up 7 bases, with 9 bases separating them. This CDR3 has 12 residues. The CDR3 sequence: CASRAGHGELFF. CDR3 DNA sequence: TGTGCCAGCAGGGCAGGGCACGGGGAGCTGTTTTTT.

The V call is TRBV5-4, the J call TRBJ2-3; TRBD2 aligns across 14 bases. The germline CDR1 and CDR2 sequences are SGHNT and YYREEE (reference sequence). V trimming: 2 bases; J trimming: 3 bases; junction bases outside the gene matches: 5. The CDR3 is 17 amino acids. The CDR3 spells CASSFSGLAGGTDTQYF. The CDR3 DNA is TGTGCCAGCAGCTTCTCTGGACTAGCGGGGGGAACAGATACGCAGTATTTT.

This clone appeared a single time. V usage is TRBV27 and J usage is TRBJ2-7; perhaps TRBD2 as D (5 bases). CDR3 length equals 13 residues. The V end was cut by 2 bases, the J end by 0 bases, with 5 bases between. The germline gives CDR1 MNHEY, CDR2 SMNVEV (reference sequence). CDR3 sequence reads: CASSLGGSYEQYF. In DNA form, the CDR3 reads TGTGCCAGCAGTTTAGGAGGCTCCTACGAGCAGTACTTC.

The gene calls are TRBV30 and TRBJ2-1; 9 bases are shared with TRBD2. Unmatched junction bases numbered 9, after V lost 2 bases and J lost 7 bases. Germline V CDR1 and CDR2: GTSNPN, SVGIG (reference sequence). CDR3 length: 15 amino acids. CDR3 coding DNA: TGTGCCTGGAGTTTTATGCGGGGGGGCGGGAATGAGCAGTTCTTC. Encoded protein: CAWSFMRGGGNEQFF.

This clone was recorded a few times. The chain is built from TRBV7-9 and TRBJ1-6; 8 positions agree with TRBD1. Germline CDR1 reads SEHNR; CDR2 reads FQNEAQ (reference sequence). The junction had 1 base not matched to a gene; V was cut back by 1 base and J by 5 bases. CDR3 size: 15 residues. The CDR3 DNA reads as TGTGCCAGCAGCTTAGTGACAGGGGATAATTCACCCCTCCACTTT. This translates into CASSLVTGDNSPLHF.

The chain links TRBV27 to TRBJ2-1; tentatively, D is TRBD2 (5 bases). The V end lost 4 bases, the J end lost 0 bases, and 10 bases lay between the germline ends. The germline gives CDR1 MNHEY, CDR2 SMNVEV (reference sequence). CDR3 length: 15 residues. The CDR3 region is CASSSTSPSYNEQFF. The CDR3 nucleotides read TGTGCCAGCAGTTCCACTAGTCCCTCCTACAATGAGCAGTTCTTC.

The chain couples TRBV5-1 to TRBJ2-7, with 9 bases aligning to TRBD1. V lost 2 bases, J lost 3 bases, and 12 bases stayed unmatched. CDR1 and CDR2 (germline): SGHRS, YFSETQ. The length of the CDR3 is 17 residues. CDR3: CASSFFVTGGLDYEQYF. CDR3 in DNA: TGCGCCAGCAGCTTTTTTGTCACAGGGGGCCTTGACTACGAGCAGTACTTC.

Notes on this clone: Within the sample, other DNA sequences also encode this same CDR3. This chain uses TRBV3-1 (or the pseudogene TRBV3-2) with TRBJ1-1; D possibly corresponds to TRBD1 (5 bases). Germline CDR1 is LGHDT and CDR2 is YNNKEL (reference sequence). This CDR3 has 12 residues. V lost 4 bases, J lost 5 bases, and 8 bases lay in between. The CDR3 region is CASSPRGTEAFF. In DNA, the CDR3 is TGTGCCAGCAGCCCAAGGGGAACTGAAGCTTTCTTT.